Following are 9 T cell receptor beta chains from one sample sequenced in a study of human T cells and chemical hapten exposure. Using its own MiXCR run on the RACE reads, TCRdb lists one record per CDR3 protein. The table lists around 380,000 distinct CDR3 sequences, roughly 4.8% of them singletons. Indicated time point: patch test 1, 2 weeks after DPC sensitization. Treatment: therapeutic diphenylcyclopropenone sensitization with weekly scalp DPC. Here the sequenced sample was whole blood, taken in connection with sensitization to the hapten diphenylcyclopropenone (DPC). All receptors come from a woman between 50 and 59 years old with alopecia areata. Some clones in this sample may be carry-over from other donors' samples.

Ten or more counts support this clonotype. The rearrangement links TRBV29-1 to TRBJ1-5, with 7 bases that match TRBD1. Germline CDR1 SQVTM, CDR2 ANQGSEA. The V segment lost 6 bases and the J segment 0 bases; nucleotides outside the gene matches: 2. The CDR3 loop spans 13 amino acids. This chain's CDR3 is CSVKGASNQPQHF. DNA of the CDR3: TGCAGCGTAAAGGGGGCTAGCAATCAGCCCCAGCATTTT.

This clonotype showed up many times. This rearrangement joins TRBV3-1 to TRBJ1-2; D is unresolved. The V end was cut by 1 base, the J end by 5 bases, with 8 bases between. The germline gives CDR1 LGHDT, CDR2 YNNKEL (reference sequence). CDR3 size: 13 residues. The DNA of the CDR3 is TGTGCCAGCAGCCAAGTGGGGAAATATGGCTACACCTTC. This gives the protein CASSQVGKYGYTF.

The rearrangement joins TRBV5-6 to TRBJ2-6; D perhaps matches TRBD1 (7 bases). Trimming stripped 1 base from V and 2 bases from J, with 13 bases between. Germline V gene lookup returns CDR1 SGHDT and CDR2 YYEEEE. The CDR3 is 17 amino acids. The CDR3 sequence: CASSLLQGEAGANVLTF. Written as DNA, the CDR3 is TGTGCCAGCAGCTTGCTTCAGGGGGAGGCTGGGGCCAACGTCCTGACTTTC.

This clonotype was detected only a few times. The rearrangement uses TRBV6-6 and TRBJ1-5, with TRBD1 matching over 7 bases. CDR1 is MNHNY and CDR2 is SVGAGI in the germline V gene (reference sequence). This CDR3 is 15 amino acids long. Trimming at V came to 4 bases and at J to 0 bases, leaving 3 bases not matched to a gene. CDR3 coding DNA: TGTGCCAGCAGTTCAGACAGGGATAGCAATCAGCCCCAGCATTTT. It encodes CASSSDRDSNQPQHF.

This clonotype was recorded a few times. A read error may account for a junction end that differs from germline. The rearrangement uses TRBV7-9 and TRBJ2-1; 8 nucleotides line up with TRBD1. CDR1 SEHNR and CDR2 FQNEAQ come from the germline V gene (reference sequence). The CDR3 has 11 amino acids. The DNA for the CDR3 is TGTGCCAGCAGCCCGGACAGGGTTCGGGTCTTC. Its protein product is CASSPDRVRVF. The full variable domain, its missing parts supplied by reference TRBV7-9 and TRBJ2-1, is DTGVSQNPRHKITKRGQNVTFRCDPISEHNRLYWYRQTLGQGPEFLTYFQNEAQLEKSRLLSDRFSAERPKGSFSTLEIQRTEQGDSAMYLCASSPDRVRVFGPGTRLTVL.

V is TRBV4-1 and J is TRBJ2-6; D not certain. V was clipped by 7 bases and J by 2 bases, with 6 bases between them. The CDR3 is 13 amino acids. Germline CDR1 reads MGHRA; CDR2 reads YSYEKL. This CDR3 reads CASTPTGANVLTF. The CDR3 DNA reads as TGCGCCAGCACCCCGACTGGGGCCAACGTCCTGACTTTC.

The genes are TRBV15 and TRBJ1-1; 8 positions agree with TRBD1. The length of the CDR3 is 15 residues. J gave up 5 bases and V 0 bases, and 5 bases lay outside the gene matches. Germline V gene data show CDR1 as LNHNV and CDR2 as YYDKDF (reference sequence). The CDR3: CATSRDQGARTEAFF. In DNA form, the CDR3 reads TGTGCCACCAGCAGAGATCAGGGGGCGCGGACTGAAGCTTTCTTT.

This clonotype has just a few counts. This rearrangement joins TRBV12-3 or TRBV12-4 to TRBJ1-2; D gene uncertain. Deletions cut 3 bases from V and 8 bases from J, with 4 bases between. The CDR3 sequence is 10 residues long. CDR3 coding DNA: TGTGCCAGCAGTTTCGGCGGCTACACCTTC. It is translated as CASSFGGYTF.

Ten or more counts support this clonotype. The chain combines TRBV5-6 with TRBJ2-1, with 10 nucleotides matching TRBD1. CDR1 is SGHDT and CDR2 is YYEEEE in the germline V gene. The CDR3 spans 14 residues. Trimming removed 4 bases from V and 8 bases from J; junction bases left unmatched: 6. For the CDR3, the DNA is TGTGCCAGCAGCGGGACAGGGGCATACGATGAGCAGTTCTTC. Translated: CASSGTGAYDEQFF.